One sample yielded the 9 T cell receptor beta chains listed below, sequenced in a study of a mutant IDH1 vaccine in newly diagnosed glioma. Sequencing used immunoSEQ multiplex PCR; TCRdb keeps in-frame clones, though not all of them. The table has roughly 28,000 clones, 89% seen once. Time point here: week 5, during vaccination. The study gave 300 ug of mutant IDH1 20-mer peptide per vaccine dose, with topical imiquimod. These receptors are not linked to any known antigen. The material was PBMCs, obtained from a glioma patient whose treatment included an IDH1 peptide vaccine. Every receptor here comes from a man aged 18 to 29 with glioma.

The chain uses TRBV4-3 and TRBJ1-3, with 7 bases that match TRBD1. This CDR3 has 15 residues. J was trimmed by 1 base and V by 3 bases; bases with no gene match: 3. Germline CDR1 is LGHNA and CDR2 is YSLEER. CDR3 in DNA: TGCGCCAGCAGCCAGGACAGGTATTCTGGAAACACCATATATTTT. Its protein is CASSQDRYSGNTIYF.

This chain uses TRBV5-6 with TRBJ2-6, with TRBD1 matching over 9 bases. This CDR3 is 18 amino acids long. After removal of 0 bases from V and 0 bases from J, the junction contained 4 bases not matched to a gene. Per germline, CDR1 SGHDT and CDR2 YYEEEE. The CDR3 is CASSLGGQGFSGANVLTF. As DNA, the CDR3 is TGTGCCAGCAGCTTGGGGGGACAGGGTTTCTCTGGGGCCAACGTCCTGACTTTC.

The chain uses TRBV29-1 and TRBJ1-2; TRBD1 agrees at 9 bases. V shed 6 bases, J shed 7 bases, and the junction held 0 bases outside the gene matches. The germline gives CDR1 SQVTM, CDR2 ANQGSEA. The CDR3 covers 10 residues. Written as DNA, the CDR3 is TGCAGCGTGGACAGGGGTGGCTACACCTTC. As protein: CSVDRGGYTF.

The chain carries TRBV30 and TRBJ1-1; TRBD1 matches 9 bases. Looked up from germline, CDR1 is GTSNPN and CDR2 is SVGIG (reference sequence). The V segment lost 0 bases and the J segment 5 bases; nucleotides outside the gene matches: 1. This CDR3 is 13 amino acids long. The CDR3 DNA follows: TGTGCCTGGAGTGTACAGGGGGCAACTGAAGCTTTCTTT. This sequence encodes CAWSVQGATEAFF. The variable domain in full, with the rest retrieved from reference TRBV30 and TRBJ1-1, is SQTIHQWPATLVQPVGSPLSLECTVEGTSNPNLYWYRQAAGRGLQLLFYSVGIGQISSEVPQNLSASRPQDRQFILSSKKLLLSDSGFYLCAWSVQGATEAFFGQGTRLTVV.

This clone turned up a few times. The chain combines TRBV30 with TRBJ1-2; no reliable D call. V was cut by 0 bases and J by 7 bases, with 9 bases left in between. The length of the CDR3 is 12 residues. From germline, CDR1 is GTSNPN and CDR2 SVGIG (reference sequence). In DNA, the CDR3 is TGTGCCTGGAGTGTACTCAGAGGTGGCTACACCTTC. This gives the protein CAWSVLRGGYTF. Filled out from reference TRBV30 and TRBJ1-2, the complete variable domain reads SQTIHQWPATLVQPVGSPLSLECTVEGTSNPNLYWYRQAAGRGLQLLFYSVGIGQISSEVPQNLSASRPQDRQFILSSKKLLLSDSGFYLCAWSVLRGGYTFGSGTRLTVV.

This clone appeared a few times. The chain has TRBV30 and TRBJ1-1; tentatively, D is TRBD1 (5 bases). Germline lookup yields CDR1 GTSNPN and CDR2 SVGIG (reference sequence). CDR3 length equals 15 residues. Trimming left V 2 bases short and J 6 bases short, with 19 bases between. The CDR3 region has the DNA TGTGCCTGGAGTAACCGCCCTGGGGGAATCTCTGAAGCTTTCTTT. Amino acids: CAWSNRPGGISEAFF.

The chain has TRBV4-1 and TRBJ2-6; D remains unclear. This CDR3 spans 17 amino acids. Germline assignment: CDR1 MGHRA and CDR2 YSYEKL. Trimming pared 0 bases from V and 0 bases from J, leaving 9 bases between. The DNA for the CDR3 is TGCGCCAGCAGCCAAGAGCGGCTGCGCTCTGGGGCCAACGTCCTGACTTTC. The encoded protein is CASSQERLRSGANVLTF.

The rearrangement links TRBV7-2 to TRBJ1-2, with no clear D. V dropped 2 bases and J dropped 4 bases, with 14 bases sitting between them. This CDR3 contains 15 residues. Germline loops: CDR1 SGHTA, CDR2 FQGNSA. CDR3 nucleotide sequence: TGTGCCAGCAGCTTACGGGCACGCGGCAGCTATGGCTACACCTTC. It yields the protein CASSLRARGSYGYTF.

The chain joins TRBV9 to TRBJ1-1; D call uncertain. Germline V CDR1 and CDR2: SGDLS, YYNGEE. V was trimmed by 3 bases and J by 5 bases, leaving 11 bases between them. The CDR3 totals 13 residues. Here the CDR3 DNA reads TGTGCCAGCAGCGGGAGCAGCGGGACTGAAGCTTTCTTT. Encoded protein: CASSGSSGTEAFF.